This T cell receptor beta chain was captured in a study of blood T cells in healthy people across ages. Staff drew roughly 10 milliliters of peripheral blood from each donor. For the second PCR, which ran for about 6 to 11 cycles, a sample-barcoded 5' primer and a J-beta primer mix were used. Via MiXCR, TCRdb re-called the 5' RACE reads, giving one row per CDR3 protein. The data contain approximately 1.5 million distinct CDR3 sequences, approximately 32% of them singletons. This clonotype originated in a woman aged 25 to 45 in good health. What was sequenced was blood.

DNA of the CDR3: TGTGCCAGCAGTGAAGGTGGGCAGGGGAAAAACATTCAGTACTTC. Translation gives CASSEGGQGKNIQYF. This rearrangement joins TRBV6-1 to TRBJ2-4, with D maybe TRBD1 (6 bases). This CDR3 has 15 amino acids. The germline gives CDR1 MNHNS, CDR2 SASEGT. V lost 1 base and J 4 bases, leaving 11 bases between the germline ends.